This T cell receptor beta chain was sequenced for a study of blood T cells in healthy people across ages. Study observations and caveats: Diversity of TCR beta correlated strongly with naive T cell percentage.

This clonotype was detected once. What it recognizes is unknown. This CDR3 comprises 15 residues. CDR1 is SGHRS, CDR2 YFSETQ, per germline. Trimming at V came to 0 bases and at J to 5 bases, leaving 8 bases not matched to a gene. Isolation yielded PBMCs, at least 6.5 million per sample, in every case. Primers used in a second PCR of about 6 to 11 cycles were a sample-barcoded 5' primer and a J-beta primer mix. Sequencing recovered at least 2.5 million CDR3-containing paired-end reads from each sample. TCRdb re-analysed the 5' RACE reads in MiXCR, keeping a single row per CDR3 protein. The sample lists about 620,000 distinct CDR3 sequences, approximately 21% occurring once.

The clonotype was recovered from a man between 70 and 80 years old in good health. The rearrangement joins TRBV5-1 to TRBJ2-7, with TRBD1 matching 7 bases. The sample comprised blood. The CDR3 DNA follows: TGCGCCAGCAGCTTGGAGGGACAGCCAACTCACGAGCAGTACTTC. The encoded protein is CASSLEGQPTHEQYF.